A single sample gave rise to the 12 T cell receptor beta chains below, sequenced in a study of blood T cell repertoires in COVID-19. Profiling relied on immunoSEQ multiplex PCR, and the TCRdb table lists in-frame clones only, not all of them. The sample records 96,000 or so clones, more than 90% being singletons. The source material was peripheral blood. Source of these receptors: a man between 60 and 75 years old with acute or convalescent COVID-19.

V usage is TRBV9 and J usage is TRBJ2-7; D unclear. Trimming took 0 bases from V and 3 from J, leaving 13 bases between them. The CDR3 contains 15 residues. Germline CDR1 reads SGDLS; CDR2 reads YYNGEE. The DNA of the CDR3 is TGTGCCAGCAGCGTAGCCCCAACAGAATTCTACGAGCAGTACTTC. Its protein is CASSVAPTEFYEQYF.

The rearrangement links TRBV19 to TRBJ2-1; 12 bases line up with TRBD2. The germline gives CDR1 LNHDA, CDR2 SQIVND (reference sequence). The CDR3 is 15 residues long. V dropped 7 bases and J dropped 3; count of bases not matched to a gene: 4. The CDR3 DNA is TGTGCCAGTACGGTGACTAGCGGGAGCTACAATGAGCAGTTCTTC. Translated: CASTVTSGSYNEQFF.

The J gene is TRBJ1-5, the V gene TRBV20-1; the D is unclear. The CDR3 has 14 amino acids. Trimming took 3 bases from V and 0 from J, leaving 9 bases between them. Germline values: CDR1 DFQATT, CDR2 SNEGSKA (reference sequence). CDR3: CSASAPNSNQPQHF. The CDR3 bases are TGCAGTGCTAGTGCCCCAAATAGCAATCAGCCCCAGCATTTT.

Only a few counts were recorded for this clone. The V gene is TRBV6-2 or TRBV6-3, the J gene TRBJ1-5, with TRBD1 identical over 7 bases. Trimming at V came to 6 bases and at J to 4 bases, leaving 15 bases not matched to a gene. This CDR3 contains 17 residues. CDR1 and CDR2 (germline): MNHEY, SVGEGT. CDR3 sequence: CASSPLSGQGENQPQHF. The CDR3 DNA is TGTGCCAGCAGCCCACTCTCTGGGCAGGGGGAGAATCAGCCCCAGCATTTT.

Only one count was recorded for this clone. The chain has TRBV6-2 or TRBV6-3 and TRBJ2-7; 8 bases are shared with TRBD2. This CDR3 has 15 amino acids. Germline CDR1 is MNHEY and CDR2 is SVGEGT. The ends lost 2 bases at V and 4 bases at J; junction bases unmatched: 7. CDR3 amino acids: CASSYPGGPLYEQYF. For the CDR3, the DNA is TGTGCCAGCAGTTACCCGGGAGGGCCTCTTTACGAGCAGTACTTC.

The V call is TRBV5-1, the J call TRBJ2-3, with TRBD2 identical over 11 bases. Losses at the gene ends were 4 bases for V and 8 bases for J; bases not matched to a gene: 6. Germline loops: CDR1 SGHRS, CDR2 YFSETQ. CDR3 length: 14 residues. The CDR3 nucleotides read TGCGCCAGCAGCGGGACTAGCGGCGAAGGTACGCAGTATTTT. Protein product: CASSGTSGEGTQYF.

This chain connects TRBV14 to TRBJ1-1; TRBD1 matches 7 bases. This CDR3 has 15 residues. Trimming cost V 10 bases and J 0 bases; bases outside gene matches: 11. Germline V gene sequence: CDR1 SGHDN, CDR2 FVKESK. The CDR3 DNA reads TGTGCCACCGAGAGACAGGGCTTTATGAACACTGAAGCTTTCTTT. This gives the protein CATERQGFMNTEAFF.

The V and J genes are TRBV6-2 or TRBV6-3 and TRBJ2-6; D may be TRBD1 (5 bases). The CDR3 has 17 residues. Trimming shortened V by 2 bases and J by 0 bases, and 11 bases separated the two germline ends. The germline V gene has CDR1 MNHEY and CDR2 SVGEGT. The CDR3 sequence: CASSYGDSHSGANVLTF. In DNA, the CDR3 is TGTGCCAGCAGTTACGGCGACAGCCACTCTGGGGCCAACGTCCTGACTTTC.

V gene TRBV7-2 combines with J gene TRBJ1-1; the match to TRBD1 covers 11 bases. Germline V CDR1 and CDR2: SGHTA, FQGNSA. The CDR3 is made up of 14 amino acids. The V gene end was trimmed by 4 bases and the J gene end by 4 bases; junction bases not matched to a gene: 2. The CDR3 loop is CASSSDRGRTEAFF. The DNA for the CDR3 is TGTGCCAGCAGCTCGGACAGGGGGCGCACTGAAGCTTTCTTT.

The V call is TRBV28, the J call TRBJ2-5; 9 bases match TRBD2. The V gene's germline CDR1 is MDHEN and CDR2 SYDVKM. J lost 1 base, V lost 10 bases, and 7 bases had no gene match. This CDR3 contains 14 residues. CDR3 sequence (DNA): TGTGCCATAGGTGGGACTAGCAGCCAAGAGACCCAGTACTTC. This sequence encodes CAIGGTSSQETQYF.

The rearrangement uses TRBV6-6 and TRBJ1-5; D is possibly TRBD1 (6 bases). The germline V gene encodes CDR1 MNHNY and CDR2 SVGAGI (reference sequence). V dropped 7 bases and J dropped 3 bases, with 16 bases sitting between them. The CDR3 loop spans 15 amino acids. The CDR3 DNA reads as TGTGCCAGCATTAATAAAGGACAGATCAATCAGCCCCAGCATTTT. Translation: CASINKGQINQPQHF.

The chain has TRBV21-1 and TRBJ2-7; the D call in the table, TRBD1, was not verified against the DNA. TRBV21-1 is deemed a pseudogene. This CDR3 has 16 residues. The CDR3 DNA reads as TGTGCCAGCAGCAGAGTCAGGGGGCGAAGAATGTACGAGCAGTACTTC. This translates into CASSRVRGRRMYEQYF.